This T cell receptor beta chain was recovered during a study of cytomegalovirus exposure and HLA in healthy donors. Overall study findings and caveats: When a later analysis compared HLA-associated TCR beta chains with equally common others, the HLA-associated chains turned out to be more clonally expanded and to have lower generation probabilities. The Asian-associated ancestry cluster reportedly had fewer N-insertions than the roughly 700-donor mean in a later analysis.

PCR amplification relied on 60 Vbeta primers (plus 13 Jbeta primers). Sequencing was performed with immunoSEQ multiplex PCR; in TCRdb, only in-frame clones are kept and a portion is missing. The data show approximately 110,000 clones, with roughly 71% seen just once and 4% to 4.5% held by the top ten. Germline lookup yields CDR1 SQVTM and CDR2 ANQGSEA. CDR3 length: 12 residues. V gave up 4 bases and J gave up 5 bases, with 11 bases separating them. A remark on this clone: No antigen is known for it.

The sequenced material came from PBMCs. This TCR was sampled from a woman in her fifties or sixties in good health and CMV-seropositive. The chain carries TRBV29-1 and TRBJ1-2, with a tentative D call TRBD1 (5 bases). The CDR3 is CSVGDSHYGYTF. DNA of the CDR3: TGCAGCGTTGGGGACTCTCATTATGGCTACACCTTC. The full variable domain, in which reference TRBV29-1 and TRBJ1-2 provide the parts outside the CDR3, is SAVISQKPSRDICQRGTSLTIQCQVDSQVTMMFWYRQQPGQSLTLIATANQGSEATYESGFVIDKFPISRPNLTFSTLTVSNMSPEDSSIYLCSVGDSHYGYTFGSGTRLTVV.